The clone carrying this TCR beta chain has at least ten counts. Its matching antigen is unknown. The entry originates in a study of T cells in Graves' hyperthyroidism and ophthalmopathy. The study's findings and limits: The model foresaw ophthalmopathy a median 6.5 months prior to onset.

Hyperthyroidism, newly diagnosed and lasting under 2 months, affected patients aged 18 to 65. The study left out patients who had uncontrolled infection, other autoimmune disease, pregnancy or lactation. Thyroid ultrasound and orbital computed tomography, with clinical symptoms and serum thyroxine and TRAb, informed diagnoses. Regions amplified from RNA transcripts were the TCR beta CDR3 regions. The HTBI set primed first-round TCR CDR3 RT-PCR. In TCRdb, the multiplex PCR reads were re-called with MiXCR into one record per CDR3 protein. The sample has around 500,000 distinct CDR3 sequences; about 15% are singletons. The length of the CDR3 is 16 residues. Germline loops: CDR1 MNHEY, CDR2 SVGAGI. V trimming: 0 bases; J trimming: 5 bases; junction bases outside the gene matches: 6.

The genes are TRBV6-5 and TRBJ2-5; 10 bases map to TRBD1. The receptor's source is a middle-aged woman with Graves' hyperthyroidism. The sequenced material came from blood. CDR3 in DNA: TGTGCCAGCAGTTACTCGGCGGGACAGGGGTATGAGACCCAGTACTTC. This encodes CASSYSAGQGYETQYF.